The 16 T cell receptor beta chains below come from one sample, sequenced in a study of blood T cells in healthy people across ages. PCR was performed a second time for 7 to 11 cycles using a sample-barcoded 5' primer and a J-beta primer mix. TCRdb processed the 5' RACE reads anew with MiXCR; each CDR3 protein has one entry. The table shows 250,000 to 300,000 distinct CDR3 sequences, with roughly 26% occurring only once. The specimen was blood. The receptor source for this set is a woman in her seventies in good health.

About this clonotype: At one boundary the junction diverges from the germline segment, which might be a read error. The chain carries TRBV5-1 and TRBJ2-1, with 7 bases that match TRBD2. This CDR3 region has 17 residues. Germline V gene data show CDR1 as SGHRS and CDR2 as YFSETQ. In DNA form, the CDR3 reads TGCGCCAGCAGCTTGGATCGGGGGGAAAGCTCCCACAATGAGCAGTTCTTC. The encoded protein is CASSLDRGESSHNEQFF. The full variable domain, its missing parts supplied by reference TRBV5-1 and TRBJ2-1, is KAGVTQTPRYLIKTRGQQVTLSCSPISGHRSVSWYQQTPGQGLQFLFEYFSETQRNKGNFPGRFSGRQFSNSRSEMNVSTLELGDSALYLCASSLDRGESSHNEQFFGPGTRLTVL.

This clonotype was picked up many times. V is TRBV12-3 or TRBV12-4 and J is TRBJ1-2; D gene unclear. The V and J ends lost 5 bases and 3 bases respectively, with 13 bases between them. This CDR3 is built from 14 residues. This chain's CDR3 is CASSPRPDYYGYTF. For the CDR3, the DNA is TGTGCCAGCAGTCCCCGCCCGGATTACTATGGCTACACCTTC.

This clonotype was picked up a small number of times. The CDR3 nucleotides read TGTGCCAGCAGCTTATCGGGGTCGGGCAGCGGTGAAAAACTGTTTTTT. Translation: CASSLSGSGSGEKLFF. V usage is TRBV11-2 and J usage is TRBJ1-4; D ambiguous. CDR1 and CDR2 (germline): SGHAT, FQNNGV. The CDR3 runs 16 residues. The V end lost 2 bases, the J end lost 7 bases, and 17 bases lay between the germline ends.

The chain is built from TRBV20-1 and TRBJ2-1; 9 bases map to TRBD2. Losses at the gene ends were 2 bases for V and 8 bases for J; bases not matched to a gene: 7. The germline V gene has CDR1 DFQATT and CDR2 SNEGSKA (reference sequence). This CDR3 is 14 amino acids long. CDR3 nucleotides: TGCAGTGCTAGAAGGCGGGAGGGCGTCCATGAGCAGTTCTTC. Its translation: CSARRREGVHEQFF.

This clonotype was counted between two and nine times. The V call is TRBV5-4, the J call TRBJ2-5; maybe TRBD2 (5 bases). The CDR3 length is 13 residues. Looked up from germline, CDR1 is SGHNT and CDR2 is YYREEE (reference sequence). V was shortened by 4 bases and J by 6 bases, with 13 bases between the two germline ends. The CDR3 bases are TGTGCCAGCAGCGTGACTACCGCGAAGACCCAGTACTTC. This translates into CASSVTTAKTQYF.

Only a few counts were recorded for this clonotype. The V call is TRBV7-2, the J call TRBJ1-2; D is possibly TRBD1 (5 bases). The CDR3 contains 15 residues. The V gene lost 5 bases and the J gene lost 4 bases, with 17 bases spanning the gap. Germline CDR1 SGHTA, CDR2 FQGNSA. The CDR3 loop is CASSPHLQGVYGYTF. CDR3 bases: TGTGCCAGCAGCCCGCACCTTCAGGGTGTCTATGGCTACACCTTC.

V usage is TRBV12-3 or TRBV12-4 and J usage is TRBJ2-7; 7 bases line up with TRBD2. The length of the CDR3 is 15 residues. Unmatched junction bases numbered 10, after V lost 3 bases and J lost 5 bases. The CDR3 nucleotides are TGTGCCAGCAGTTTTCAGGCGGGAGAGTTGCACGAGCAGTACTTC. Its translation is CASSFQAGELHEQYF.

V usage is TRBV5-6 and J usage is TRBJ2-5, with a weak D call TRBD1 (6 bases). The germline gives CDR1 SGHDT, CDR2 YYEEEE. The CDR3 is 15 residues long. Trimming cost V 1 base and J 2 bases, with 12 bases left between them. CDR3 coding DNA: TGTGCCAGCAGCTTGTACCAGGGGTGGCAAGAGACCCAGTACTTC. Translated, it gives CASSLYQGWQETQYF.

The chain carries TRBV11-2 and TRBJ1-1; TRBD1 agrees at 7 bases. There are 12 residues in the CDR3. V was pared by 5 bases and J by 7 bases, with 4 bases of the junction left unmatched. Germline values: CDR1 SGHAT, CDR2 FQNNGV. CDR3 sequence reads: CASSVRGHEAFF. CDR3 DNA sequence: TGTGCCAGCAGCGTAAGGGGGCATGAAGCTTTCTTT.

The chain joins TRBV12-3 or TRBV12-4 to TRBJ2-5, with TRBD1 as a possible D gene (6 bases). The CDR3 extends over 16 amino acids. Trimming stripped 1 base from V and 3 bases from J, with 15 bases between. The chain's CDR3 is CASSLVGGGPKETQYF. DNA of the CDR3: TGTGCCAGCAGTTTAGTAGGGGGTGGACCCAAAGAGACCCAGTACTTC.

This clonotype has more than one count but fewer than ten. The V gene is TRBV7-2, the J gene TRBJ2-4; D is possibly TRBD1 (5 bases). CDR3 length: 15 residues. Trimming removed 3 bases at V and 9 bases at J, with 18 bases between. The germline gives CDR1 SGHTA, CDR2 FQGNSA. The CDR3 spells CASSLSSQGIVIQYF. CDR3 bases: TGTGCCAGCAGCTTGAGCTCTCAGGGTATAGTCATTCAGTACTTC.

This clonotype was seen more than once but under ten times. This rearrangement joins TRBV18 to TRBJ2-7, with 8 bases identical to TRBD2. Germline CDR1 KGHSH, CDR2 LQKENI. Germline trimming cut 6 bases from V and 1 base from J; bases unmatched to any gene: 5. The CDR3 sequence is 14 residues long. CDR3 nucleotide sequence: TGTGCCAGCTCCGTCGCGGGAGGTTCCTACGAGCAGTACTTC. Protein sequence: CASSVAGGSYEQYF.

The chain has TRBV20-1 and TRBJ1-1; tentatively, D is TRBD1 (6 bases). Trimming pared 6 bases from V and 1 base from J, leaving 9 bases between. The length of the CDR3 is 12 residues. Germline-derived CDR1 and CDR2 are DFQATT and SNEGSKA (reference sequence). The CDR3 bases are TGCAGTGCCAGGGGACAGAACACTGAAGCTTTCTTT. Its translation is CSARGQNTEAFF.

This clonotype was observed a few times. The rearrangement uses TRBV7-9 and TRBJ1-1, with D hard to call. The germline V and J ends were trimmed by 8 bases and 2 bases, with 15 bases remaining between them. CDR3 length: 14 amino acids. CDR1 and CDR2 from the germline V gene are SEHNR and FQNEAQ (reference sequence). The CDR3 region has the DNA TGTGCCAGCGTGCCCCCGAGGAGTAACACTGAAGCTTTCTTT. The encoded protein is CASVPPRSNTEAFF.

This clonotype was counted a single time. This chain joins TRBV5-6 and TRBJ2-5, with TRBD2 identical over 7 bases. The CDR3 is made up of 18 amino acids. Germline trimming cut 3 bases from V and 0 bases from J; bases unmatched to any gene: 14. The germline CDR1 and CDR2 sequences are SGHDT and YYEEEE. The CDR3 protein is CASSSATGTNLYQETQYF. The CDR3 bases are TGTGCCAGCAGCTCGGCTACCGGGACTAACCTATACCAAGAGACCCAGTACTTC.

The CDR3 is CASSFDRVGAGEQYF. The CDR3 DNA reads TGTGCCAGCAGCTTTGACAGGGTGGGAGCCGGCGAGCAGTACTTC. J is TRBJ2-7 and V is TRBV5-6; TRBD1 aligns across 7 bases. This CDR3 is built from 15 residues. V lost 2 bases and J lost 6; bases outside the gene matches: 11. Germline V lookup: CDR1 SGHDT, CDR2 YYEEEE.